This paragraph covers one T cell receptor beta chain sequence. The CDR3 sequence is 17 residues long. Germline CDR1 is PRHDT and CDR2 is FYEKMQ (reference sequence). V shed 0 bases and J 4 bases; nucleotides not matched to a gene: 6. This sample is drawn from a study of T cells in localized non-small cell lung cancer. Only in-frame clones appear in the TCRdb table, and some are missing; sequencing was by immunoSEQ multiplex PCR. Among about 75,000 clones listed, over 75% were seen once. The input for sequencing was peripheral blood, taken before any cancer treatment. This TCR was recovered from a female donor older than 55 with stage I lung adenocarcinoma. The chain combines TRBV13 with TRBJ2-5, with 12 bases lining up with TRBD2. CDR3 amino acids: CASSLGLAGGLRETQYF. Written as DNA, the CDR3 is TGTGCCAGCAGCTTAGGACTAGCGGGGGGATTGAGAGAGACCCAGTACTTC.